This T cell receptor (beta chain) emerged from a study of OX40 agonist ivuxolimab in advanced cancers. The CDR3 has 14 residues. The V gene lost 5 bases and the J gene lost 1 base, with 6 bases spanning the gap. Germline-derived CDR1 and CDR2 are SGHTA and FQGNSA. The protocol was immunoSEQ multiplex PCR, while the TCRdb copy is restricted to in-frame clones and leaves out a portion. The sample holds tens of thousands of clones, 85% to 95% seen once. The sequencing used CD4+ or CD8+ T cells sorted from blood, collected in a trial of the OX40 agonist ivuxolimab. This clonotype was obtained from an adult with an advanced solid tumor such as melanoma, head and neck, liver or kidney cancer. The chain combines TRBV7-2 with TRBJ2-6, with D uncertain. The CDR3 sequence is CASSPGSGANVLTF. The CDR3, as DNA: TGTGCCAGCAGCCCCGGATCTGGGGCCAACGTCCTGACTTTC. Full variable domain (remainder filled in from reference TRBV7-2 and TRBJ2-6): GAGVSQSPSNKVTEKGKDVELRCDPISGHTALYWYRQSLGQGLEFLIYFQGNSAPDKSGLPSDRFSAERTGGSVSTLTIQRTQQEDSAVYLCASSPGSGANVLTFGAGSRLTVL.